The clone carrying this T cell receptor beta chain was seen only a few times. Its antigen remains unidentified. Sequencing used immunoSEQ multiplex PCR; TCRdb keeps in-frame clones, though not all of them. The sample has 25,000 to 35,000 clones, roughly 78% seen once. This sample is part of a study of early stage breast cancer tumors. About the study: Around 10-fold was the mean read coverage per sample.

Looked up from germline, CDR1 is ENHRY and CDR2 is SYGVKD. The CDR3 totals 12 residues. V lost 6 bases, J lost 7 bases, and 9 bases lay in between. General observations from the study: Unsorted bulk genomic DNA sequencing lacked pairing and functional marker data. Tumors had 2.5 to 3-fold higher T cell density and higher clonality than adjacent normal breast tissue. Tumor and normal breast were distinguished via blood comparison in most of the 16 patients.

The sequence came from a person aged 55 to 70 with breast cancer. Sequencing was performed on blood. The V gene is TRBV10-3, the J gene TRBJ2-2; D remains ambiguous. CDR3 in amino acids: CAIRPVGGELFF. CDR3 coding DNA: TGTGCCATCAGGCCCGTCGGCGGGGAGCTGTTTTTT.